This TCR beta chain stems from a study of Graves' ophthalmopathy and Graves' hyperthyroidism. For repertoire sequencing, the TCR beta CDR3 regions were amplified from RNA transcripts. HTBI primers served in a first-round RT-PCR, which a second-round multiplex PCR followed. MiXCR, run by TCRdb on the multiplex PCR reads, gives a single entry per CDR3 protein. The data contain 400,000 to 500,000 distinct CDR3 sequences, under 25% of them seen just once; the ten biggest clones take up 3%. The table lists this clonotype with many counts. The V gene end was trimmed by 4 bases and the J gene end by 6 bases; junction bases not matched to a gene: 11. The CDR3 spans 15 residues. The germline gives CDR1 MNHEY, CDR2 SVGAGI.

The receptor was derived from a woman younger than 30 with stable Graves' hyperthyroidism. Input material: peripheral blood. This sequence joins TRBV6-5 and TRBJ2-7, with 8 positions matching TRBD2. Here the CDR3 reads CASSSTSGLFPEQYF. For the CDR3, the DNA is TGTGCCAGCAGTTCCACTAGCGGACTATTCCCCGAGCAGTACTTC.